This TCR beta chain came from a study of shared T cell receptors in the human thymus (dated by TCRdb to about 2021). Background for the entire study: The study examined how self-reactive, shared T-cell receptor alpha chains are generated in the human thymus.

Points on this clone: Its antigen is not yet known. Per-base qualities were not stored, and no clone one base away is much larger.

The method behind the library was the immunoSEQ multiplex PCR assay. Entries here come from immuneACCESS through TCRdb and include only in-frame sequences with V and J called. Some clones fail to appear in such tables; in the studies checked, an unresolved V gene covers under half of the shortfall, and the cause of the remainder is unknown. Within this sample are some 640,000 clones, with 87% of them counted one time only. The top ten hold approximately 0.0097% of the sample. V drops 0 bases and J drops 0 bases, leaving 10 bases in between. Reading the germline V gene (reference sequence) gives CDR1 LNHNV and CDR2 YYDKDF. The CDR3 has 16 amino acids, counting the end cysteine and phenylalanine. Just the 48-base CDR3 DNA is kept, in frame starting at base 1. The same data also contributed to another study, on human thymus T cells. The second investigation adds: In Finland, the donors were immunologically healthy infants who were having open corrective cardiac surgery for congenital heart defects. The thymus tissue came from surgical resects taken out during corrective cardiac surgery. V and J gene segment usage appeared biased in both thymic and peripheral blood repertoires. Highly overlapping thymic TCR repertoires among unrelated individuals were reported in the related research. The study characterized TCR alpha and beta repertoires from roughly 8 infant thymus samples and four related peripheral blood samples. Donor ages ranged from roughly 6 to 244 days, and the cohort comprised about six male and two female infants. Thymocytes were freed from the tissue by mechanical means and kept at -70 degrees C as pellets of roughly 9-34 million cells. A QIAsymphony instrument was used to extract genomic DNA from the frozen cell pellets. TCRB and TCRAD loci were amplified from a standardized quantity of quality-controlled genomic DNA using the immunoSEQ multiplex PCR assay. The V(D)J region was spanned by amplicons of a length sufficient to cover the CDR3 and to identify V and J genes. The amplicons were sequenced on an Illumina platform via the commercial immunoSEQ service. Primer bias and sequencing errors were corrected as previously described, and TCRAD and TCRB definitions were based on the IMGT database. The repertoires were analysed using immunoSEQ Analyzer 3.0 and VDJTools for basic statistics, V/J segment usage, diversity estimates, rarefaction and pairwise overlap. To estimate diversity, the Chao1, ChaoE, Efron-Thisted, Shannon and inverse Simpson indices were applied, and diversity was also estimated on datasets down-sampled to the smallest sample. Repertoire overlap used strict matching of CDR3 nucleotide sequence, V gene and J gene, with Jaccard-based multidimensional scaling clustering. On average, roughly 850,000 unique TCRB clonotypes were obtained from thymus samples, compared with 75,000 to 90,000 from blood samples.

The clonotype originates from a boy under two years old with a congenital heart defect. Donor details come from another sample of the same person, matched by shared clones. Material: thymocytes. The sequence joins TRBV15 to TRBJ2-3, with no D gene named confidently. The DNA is TGTGCCACCAGCAGAGATCTAGGAACCAGCACAGATACGCAGTATTTT. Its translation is CATSRDLGTSTDTQYF.